The clone carrying this TCR beta chain was counted ten times or more. TCRdb reprocessed the 5' RACE reads with MiXCR, giving one entry per CDR3 protein. The sample has about 130,000 distinct CDR3 sequences, 6.5% to 9% seen once. The source of the sample is a study of CD8 T cells in ankylosing spondylitis. Trimming took 6 bases from V and 6 from J, leaving 18 bases between them. This CDR3 is built from 15 residues. This TCR was sampled from a male donor with ankylosing spondylitis or in good health (not recorded which). This chain connects TRBV12-3 or TRBV12-4 to TRBJ2-1; D is possibly TRBD1 (6 bases). The sequenced sample was blood, either unsorted or a sorted T cell fraction (not recorded which). The CDR3 region is CASSRTGPGANEQFF. In DNA, the CDR3 is TGTGCCAGCAGCCGCACAGGGCCTGGGGCCAATGAGCAGTTCTTC.